These T cell receptor beta chains were read from a single sample in a study of OX40 agonist ivuxolimab in advanced cancers. The assay was immunoSEQ multiplex PCR, and TCRdb's table has in-frame clones only and misses some. Of about 32,000 clones in the sample, 84% were seen once. The material was CD4+ or CD8+ T cells sorted from blood, obtained in a trial of the OX40 agonist ivuxolimab. These receptors came from an adult with an advanced solid tumor such as melanoma, head and neck, liver or kidney cancer. Each CDR3 is given with its conserved first and last residue. Fields, in order: D gene, clone size, V gene, J gene, CDR3 DNA, CDR3 protein. The D gene is left open where the match is weak. Some rows have no size entry. The others give once, few or many, or a class for an expanded clone.

NA	NA	TRBV11-3	TRBJ2-1	TGTGCCACCCAGGACTCCTACAATGAGCAGTTCTTC	CATQDSYNEQFF
NA	NA	TRBV10-2	TRBJ2-7	TGCGCCAGCGCCTCCGACACTACCTCCTACGAGCAGTACTTC	CASASDTTSYEQYF
TRBD1	NA	TRBV7-9	TRBJ1-2	TGTGCCAGCAGCTTAGGACAGGGGGTCCTCCCTGGCTACACCTTC	CASSLGQGVLPGYTF
TRBD2	NA	TRBV29-1	TRBJ2-3	TGCAGCGTTGCCCTAGAGGCGGGAGGTACGCAGTATTTT	CSVALEAGGTQYF
TRBD1	once	TRBV27	TRBJ2-7	TGTGCCAGCAGTTATGGGACAGGGTCCTACGAGCAGTACTTC	CASSYGTGSYEQYF
NA	NA	TRBV25-1	TRBJ1-4	TGTGCCAGCAGTGAAGGGGCAGGGGTGGGGACTAATGAAAAACTGTTTTTT	CASSEGAGVGTNEKLFF
NA	NA	TRBV27	TRBJ2-3	TGTGCCAGCAGTTTATTCGCGCTAGGCGCAGATACGCAGTATTTT	CASSLFALGADTQYF
NA	NA	TRBV7-2	TRBJ2-1	TGTGCCAGCAGCTTTCTTCATGAGCAGTTCTTC	CASSFLHEQFF
NA	once	TRBV2	TRBJ1-2	TGTGCCAGCAGTGGAGGGGACGGCTACACCTTC	CASSGGDGYTF
NA	NA	TRBV7-2	TRBJ2-7	TGTGCCAGCAGCCCGAGGGGGGGCCACGAGCAGTACTTC	CASSPRGGHEQYF
NA	NA	TRBV28	TRBJ1-1	TGTGCCAGCAGTTTAATGGCAGAGAAGAACACTGAAGCTTTCTTT	CASSLMAEKNTEAFF
NA	NA	TRBV7-8	TRBJ2-1	TGTGCCAGCAGTTATACAGGGTCTCTCGGTAATGAGCAGTTCTTC	CASSYTGSLGNEQFF
NA	NA	TRBV4-1	TRBJ1-1	TGCGCCAGCAGCCTACCGACAGGCCGCCTGAACACTGAAGCTTTCTTT	CASSLPTGRLNTEAFF
NA	NA	TRBV7-8	TRBJ2-7	TGTGCCAGCAGCTTAAATACTCAGAGGGGCGCCTACGAGCAGTACTTC	CASSLNTQRGAYEQYF
NA	NA	TRBV10-1	TRBJ2-1	TGCGCCAGCAGTGTGCACAGGTACAATGAGCAGTTCTTC	CASSVHRYNEQFF
NA	NA	TRBV27	TRBJ2-2	TGTGCCAGCAGTTTATACGGGGAGCTGTTTTTT	CASSLYGELFF
NA	NA	TRBV21-1	TRBJ1-1	TGTGCCAGCAGCCTAGTGGTAGCTCACAATCGCACTGAAGCTTTCTTT	CASSLVVAHNRTEAFF
NA	NA	TRBV7-9	TRBJ1-5	TGTGCCAGCAGCTTAGATGGACAGTGGGGCCAGCCCCAGCATTTT	CASSLDGQWGQPQHF
NA	NA	TRBV4-3	TRBJ2-7	TGCGCCAGCAGCCAAGATGAGGCAGGTACCCTAGAACAGTACTTC	CASSQDEAGTLEQYF
TRBD2	NA	TRBV28	TRBJ2-5	TGTGCCAGCAGCCCTGGACTAGCGGGGGAGTTGGAGTACTTC	CASSPGLAGELEYF
NA	few	TRBV11-3	TRBJ1-1	TGTGCCAGCAGCCCCCCTCGGATGAACACTGAAGCTTTCTTT	CASSPPRMNTEAFF
TRBD2	NA	TRBV5-6	TRBJ2-7	TGTGCCAGCAGCTTGAGGCTAGCGGGAGGATTCTACGAGCAGTACTTC	CASSLRLAGGFYEQYF
NA	NA	TRBV2	TRBJ2-7	TGTGCCACCAGCTTTCGGTACATCTACGAGCAGTACTTC	CATSFRYIYEQYF
NA	NA	TRBV4-2	TRBJ1-2	TGTGCCAGCAGCCAAGAACGGGGCGGGGTGTATGGCTACACCTTC	CASSQERGGVYGYTF
TRBD2	NA	TRBV27	TRBJ2-5	TGTGCCAGCAGTTTAGAGCGGGGGGGCTGGGAGACCCAGTACTTC	CASSLERGGWETQYF
NA	NA	TRBV19	TRBJ2-2	TGTGCCAGTAGCCTCAGCGGGTTTGGGACCGGGGAGCTGTTTTTT	CASSLSGFGTGELFF
NA	NA	TRBV15	TRBJ2-2	TGTGCCACCAGCCCTTGGGAGTCCGCGAACACCGGGGAGCTGTTTTTT	CATSPWESANTGELFF
NA	few	TRBV25-1	TRBJ2-1	TGTGCCAGCAGGGCAAAAATAGTAGGTTGGGGCGATGAGCAGTTCTTC	CASRAKIVGWGDEQFF
NA	once	TRBV7-9	TRBJ2-3	TGTGCAATCAGCGGACGCACAGATACGCAGTATTTT	CAISGRTDTQYF
NA	NA	TRBV2	TRBJ2-2	TGTGCCAGCAGTGTCCCCGTCGGGGAGCTGTTTTTT	CASSVPVGELFF
TRBD1	NA	TRBV28	TRBJ2-1	TGTGCCAGCAGTCCCCGTGGGACAGGGGCCCATGAGCAGTTCTTC	CASSPRGTGAHEQFF
NA	NA	TRBV6-5	TRBJ1-2	TGTGCCAGCTCTGCGGGACACTATGGCTACACCTTC	CASSAGHYGYTF
NA	once	TRBV6-1	TRBJ2-2	TGTGCCAGCAGCCCCACCGGGGAGCTGTTTTTT	CASSPTGELFF